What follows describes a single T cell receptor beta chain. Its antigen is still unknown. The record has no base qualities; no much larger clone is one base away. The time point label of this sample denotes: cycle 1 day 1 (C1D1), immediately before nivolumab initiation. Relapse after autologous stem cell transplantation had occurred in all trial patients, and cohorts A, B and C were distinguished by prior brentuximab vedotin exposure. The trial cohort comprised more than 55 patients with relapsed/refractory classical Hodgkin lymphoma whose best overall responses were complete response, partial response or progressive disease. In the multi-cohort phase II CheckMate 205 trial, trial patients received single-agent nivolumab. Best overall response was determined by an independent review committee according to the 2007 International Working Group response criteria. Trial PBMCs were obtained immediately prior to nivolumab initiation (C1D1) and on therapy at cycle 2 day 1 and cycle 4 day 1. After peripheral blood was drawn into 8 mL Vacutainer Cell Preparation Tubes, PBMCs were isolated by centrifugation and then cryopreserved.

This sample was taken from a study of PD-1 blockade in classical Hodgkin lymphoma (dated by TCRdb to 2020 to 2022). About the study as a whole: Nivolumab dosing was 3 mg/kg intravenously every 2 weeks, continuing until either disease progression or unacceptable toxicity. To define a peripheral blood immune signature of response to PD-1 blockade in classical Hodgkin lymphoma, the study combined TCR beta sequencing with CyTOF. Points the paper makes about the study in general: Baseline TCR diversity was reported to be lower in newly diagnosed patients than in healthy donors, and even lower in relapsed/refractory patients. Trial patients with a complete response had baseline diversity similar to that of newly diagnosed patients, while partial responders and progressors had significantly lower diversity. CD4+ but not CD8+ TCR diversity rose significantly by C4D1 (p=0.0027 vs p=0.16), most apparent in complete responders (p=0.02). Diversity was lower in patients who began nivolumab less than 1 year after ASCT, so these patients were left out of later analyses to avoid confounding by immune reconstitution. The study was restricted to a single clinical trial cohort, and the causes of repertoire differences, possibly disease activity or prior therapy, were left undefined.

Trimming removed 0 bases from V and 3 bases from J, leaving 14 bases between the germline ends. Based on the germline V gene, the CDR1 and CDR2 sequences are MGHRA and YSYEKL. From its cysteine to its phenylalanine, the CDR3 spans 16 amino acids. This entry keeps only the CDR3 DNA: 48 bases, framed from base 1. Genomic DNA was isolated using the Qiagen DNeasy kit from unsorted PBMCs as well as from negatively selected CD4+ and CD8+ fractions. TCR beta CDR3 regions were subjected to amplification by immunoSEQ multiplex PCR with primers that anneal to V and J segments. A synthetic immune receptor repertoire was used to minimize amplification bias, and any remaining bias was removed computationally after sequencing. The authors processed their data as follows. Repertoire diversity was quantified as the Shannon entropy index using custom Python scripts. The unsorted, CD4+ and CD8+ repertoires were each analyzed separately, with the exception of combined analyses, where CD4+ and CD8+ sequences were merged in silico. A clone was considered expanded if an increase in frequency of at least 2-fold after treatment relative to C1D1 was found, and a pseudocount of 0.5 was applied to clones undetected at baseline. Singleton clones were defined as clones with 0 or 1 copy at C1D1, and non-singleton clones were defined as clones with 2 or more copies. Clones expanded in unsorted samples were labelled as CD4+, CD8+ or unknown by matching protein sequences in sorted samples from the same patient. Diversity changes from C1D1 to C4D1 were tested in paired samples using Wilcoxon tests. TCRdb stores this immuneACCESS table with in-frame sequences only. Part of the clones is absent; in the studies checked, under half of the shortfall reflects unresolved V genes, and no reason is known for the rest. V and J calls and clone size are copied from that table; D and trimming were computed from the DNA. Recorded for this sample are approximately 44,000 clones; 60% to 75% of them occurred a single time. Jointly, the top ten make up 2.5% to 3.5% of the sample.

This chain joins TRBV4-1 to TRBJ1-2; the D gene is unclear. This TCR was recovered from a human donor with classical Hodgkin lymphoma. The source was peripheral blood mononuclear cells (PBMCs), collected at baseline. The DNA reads TGCGCCAGCAGCCAAGAAAGGATGAGGGCAGACTATGGCTACACCTTC. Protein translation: CASSQERMRADYGYTF.